Shown below are 30 T cell receptor beta chains from a single sample sequenced in a study of blood T cell repertoires in COVID-19. Assay used: immunoSEQ multiplex PCR; TCRdb lists only in-frame clones, some missing. The top ten hold roughly 1.4% of the sample, which has 62,000 or so clones, 86% seen once. Sequencing was performed on peripheral blood. These receptors came from a woman aged 55-70 years with acute or convalescent COVID-19.

CDR3 protein: CASSQATGSYNSPLHF. The CDR3, as DNA: TGCGCCAGCAGCCAAGCCACAGGGTCCTATAATTCACCCCTCCACTTT. The rearrangement uses TRBV4-1 and TRBJ1-6, with D tentatively TRBD1 (6 bases). Trimming pared 1 base from V and 1 base from J, leaving 8 bases between. Germline CDR1 is MGHRA and CDR2 is YSYEKL. There are 16 residues in the CDR3.

V gene TRBV16 combines with J gene TRBJ1-1, with a tentative D call TRBD1 (5 bases). This CDR3 is 14 amino acids long. V lost 1 base and J 5 bases, leaving 11 bases between the germline ends. Germline loops: CDR1 KGHSY, CDR2 FQNENV. CDR3 amino acids: CASSQLRGPTEAFF. The CDR3 DNA reads as TGTGCCAGCAGCCAATTAAGGGGCCCGACTGAAGCTTTCTTT. The full variable domain, in which reference TRBV16 and TRBJ1-1 provide the parts outside the CDR3, is GEEVAQTPKHLVRGEGQKAKLYCAPIKGHSYVFWYQQVLKNEFKFLISFQNENVFDETGMPKERFSAKCLPNSPCSLEIQATKLEDSAVYFCASSQLRGPTEAFFGQGTRLTVV.

The gene calls are TRBV5-1 and TRBJ1-1, with D unresolved. CDR3 length: 15 residues. Germline values: CDR1 SGHRS, CDR2 YFSETQ. The V gene lost 0 bases and the J gene lost 0 bases, with 9 bases spanning the gap. The CDR3 DNA is TGCGCCAGCAGCTTGGAGGAGGGAATGAACACTGAAGCTTTCTTT. Its translation: CASSLEEGMNTEAFF.

The chain uses TRBV7-3 and TRBJ2-6, with no clear D. This CDR3 contains 14 residues. V was cut by 4 bases and J by 8 bases, with 12 bases left in between. Germline V gene data show CDR1 as SGHTA and CDR2 as FQGTGA. The CDR3 DNA reads as TGTGCCAGCAGCTCAAACACGGGTACCAACGTCCTGACTTTC. This sequence encodes CASSSNTGTNVLTF.

In DNA form, the CDR3 reads TGTGCCAGCAGTTTAGACAGGGGACGTGGTCAGCCCCAGCATTTT. It translates to CASSLDRGRGQPQHF. The chain joins TRBV28 to TRBJ1-5, with 8 positions matching TRBD1. Per germline, CDR1 MDHEN and CDR2 SYDVKM. This CDR3 has 15 residues. The V segment lost 2 bases and the J segment 6 bases; nucleotides outside the gene matches: 6. Using reference TRBV28 and TRBJ1-5 for the parts outside the CDR3, the full variable domain is DVKVTQSSRYLVKRTGEKVFLECVQDMDHENMFWYRQDPGLGLRLIYFSYDVKMKEKGDIPEGYSVSREKKERFSLILESASTNQTSMYLCASSLDRGRGQPQHFGDGTRLSIL.

This clone was observed a single time. This CDR3 reads CASSYSSSVNTEAFF. DNA for the CDR3: TGTGCCAGCAGTTACTCGTCATCAGTGAACACTGAAGCTTTCTTT. The chain is built from TRBV6-5 and TRBJ1-1; D is uncertain. The CDR3 covers 15 residues. Trimming took off 0 bases at V and 0 bases at J, with 8 bases between the two ends. Germline values: CDR1 MNHEY, CDR2 SVGAGI.

This chain links TRBV5-6 with TRBJ2-3; 10 bases map to TRBD1. CDR3 length equals 16 residues. Germline-derived CDR1 and CDR2 are SGHDT and YYEEEE. The J segment lost 2 bases and the V segment lost 1 base, leaving 4 bases of the junction unmatched. In DNA, the CDR3 is TGTGCCAGCAGCTTGAGGACAGGGGGGCACACAGATACGCAGTATTTT. Amino acid sequence: CASSLRTGGHTDTQYF. Full variable domain (rest looked up from reference TRBV5-6 and TRBJ2-3): DAGVTQSPTHLIKTRGQQVTLRCSPKSGHDTVSWYQQALGQGPQFIFQYYEEEERQRGNFPDRFSGHQFPNYSSELNVNALLLGDSALYLCASSLRTGGHTDTQYFGPGTRLTVL.

This clone has a single count. The rearrangement uses TRBV10-1 and TRBJ1-6; weak D call: TRBD1 (5 bases). Germline CDR1 is WNHNN and CDR2 is SYGVQD (reference sequence). Trimming left V 1 base short and J 6 bases short, with 16 bases between. This CDR3 is built from 17 residues. DNA of the CDR3: TGCGCCAGCAGTGAGTGTTCAGGGCATTTATGTAATTCACCCCTCCACTTT. Its translation is CASSECSGHLCNSPLHF.

This clone came up a few times. The chain carries TRBV4-1 and TRBJ2-1, with 7 bases fitting TRBD2. The CDR3 runs to 16 residues. The V segment lost 1 base and the J segment 5 bases; nucleotides outside the gene matches: 8. The V gene's germline CDR1 is MGHRA and CDR2 YSYEKL. The CDR3 is CASSQASSGMNNEQFF. CDR3 sequence (DNA): TGCGCCAGCAGCCAAGCATCTAGCGGAATGAACAATGAGCAGTTCTTC.

In its sample, this clone was seen once. V and J are TRBV15 and TRBJ2-2, with 10 bases aligning to TRBD2. CDR1 and CDR2 from the germline V gene are LNHNV and YYDKDF (reference sequence). V shed 4 bases, J shed 6 bases, and the junction held 8 bases outside the gene matches. The CDR3 contains 16 residues. The CDR3 DNA reads as TGTGCCACCAGCACAAAGCGGGGGGGCGTTCCCGGGGAGCTGTTTTTT. It yields the protein CATSTKRGGVPGELFF. The full variable domain, with the rest looked up from reference TRBV15 and TRBJ2-2, is DAMVIQNPRYQVTQFGKPVTLSCSQTLNHNVMYWYQQKSSQAPKLLFHYYDKDFNNEADTPDNFQSRRPNTSFCFLDIRSPGLGDTAMYLCATSTKRGGVPGELFFGEGSRLTVL.

V is TRBV18 and J is TRBJ1-5, with D maybe TRBD1 (6 bases). The germline V and J ends were trimmed by 6 bases and 4 bases, with 16 bases remaining between them. The CDR3 sequence is 15 residues long. CDR1 and CDR2 (germline): KGHSH, LQKENI. Written as DNA, the CDR3 is TGTGCCAGCTCCACCGGGGGGCAAGGGAATCAGCCCCAGCATTTT. As protein: CASSTGGQGNQPQHF. The whole variable domain, remainder taken from reference TRBV18 and TRBJ1-5, is NAGVMQNPRHLVRRRGQEARLRCSPMKGHSHVYWYRQLPEEGLKFMVYLQKENIIDESGMPKERFSAEFPKEGPSILRIQQVVRGDSAAYFCASSTGGQGNQPQHFGDGTRLSIL.

The rearrangement joins TRBV5-5 to TRBJ2-1, with 12 bases identical to TRBD2. From germline, CDR1 is SGHKS and CDR2 YYEKEE (reference sequence). J was trimmed by 7 bases and V by 1 base; bases with no gene match: 12. CDR3 length: 18 amino acids. The CDR3 DNA follows: TGTGCCAGCAGCTTGTCGGCCTTACTAGCGGGAGGAGGGAATGAGCAGTTCTTC. This codes for CASSLSALLAGGGNEQFF.

This clone was counted once. The V gene is TRBV14, the J gene TRBJ1-5; D gene uncertain. Looked up from germline, CDR1 is SGHDN and CDR2 is FVKESK. V lost 2 bases, J lost 0 bases, and 2 bases lay in between. The CDR3 has 13 residues. This chain's CDR3 is CASSQHSNQPQHF. In DNA, the CDR3 is TGTGCCAGCAGCCAACATAGCAATCAGCCCCAGCATTTT.

The V and J genes are TRBV3-1 (or the pseudogene TRBV3-2) and TRBJ1-2, with D tentatively TRBD1 (5 bases). The germline CDR1 and CDR2 sequences are LGHDT and YNNKEL (reference sequence). V lost 1 base to trimming and J lost 8 bases, with 20 bases between them. The CDR3 runs 16 residues. CDR3: CASSQALVSGERGYTF. DNA of the CDR3: TGTGCCAGCAGCCAAGCTCTTGTATCGGGGGAAAGAGGCTACACCTTC.

The rearrangement joins TRBV5-1 to TRBJ2-7, with 7 nucleotides matching TRBD1. There are 14 residues in the CDR3. Germline V gene data show CDR1 as SGHRS and CDR2 as YFSETQ. V gave up 4 bases and J gave up 0 bases; unmatched junction bases: 4. The CDR3: CASSPRQGSYEQYF. The CDR3 DNA is TGCGCCAGCAGCCCCAGACAGGGCTCCTACGAGCAGTACTTC.

J is TRBJ2-1 and V is TRBV27; 7 bases align to TRBD2. The CDR3 sequence is 18 residues long. Germline V gene lookup returns CDR1 MNHEY and CDR2 SMNVEV (reference sequence). The junction had 9 bases not matched to a gene; V was cut back by 1 base and J by 0 bases. DNA for the CDR3: TGTGCCAGCAGTTTATTTTCCCCTAGCGGAAGCTCCTACAATGAGCAGTTCTTC. Translating gives CASSLFSPSGSSYNEQFF.

The chain has TRBV6-5 and TRBJ1-1; D remains unclear. The CDR3 sequence is 12 residues long. Germline V CDR1 and CDR2: MNHEY, SVGAGI. V was shortened by 4 bases and J by 8 bases, with 11 bases between the two germline ends. CDR3 amino acids: CASSSGSREAFF. The DNA of the CDR3 is TGTGCCAGCAGTTCGGGGTCCCGGGAAGCTTTCTTT.

The CDR3 is CASSLTRLADTQYF. CDR3 coding DNA: TGTGCCAGCAGTCTCACCCGACTAGCAGATACGCAGTATTTT. This chain uses TRBV27 with TRBJ2-3; D perhaps matches TRBD2 (6 bases). Trimming left V 5 bases short and J 4 bases short, with 13 bases between. The CDR3 contains 14 residues. Per germline, CDR1 MNHEY and CDR2 SMNVEV (reference sequence).

This rearrangement joins TRBV6-5 to TRBJ2-1; D gene uncertain. CDR1 is MNHEY and CDR2 is SVGAGI in the germline V gene. This CDR3 spans 13 amino acids. The V gene lost 6 bases and the J gene lost 8 bases, with 14 bases spanning the gap. The CDR3 reads CASRLGSEDEQFF. Here the CDR3 DNA reads TGTGCCAGCAGATTAGGATCCGAGGATGAGCAGTTCTTC.

The chain links TRBV11-1 to TRBJ1-1, with D tentatively TRBD1 (5 bases). V was shortened by 3 bases and J by 4 bases, with 9 bases between the two germline ends. The length of the CDR3 is 13 residues. The germline gives CDR1 SGHAT, CDR2 FQDESV (reference sequence). CDR3 DNA: TGTGCCAGCAGCTTGCGGGGGGGCACTGAAGCTTTCTTT. As protein: CASSLRGGTEAFF.

The rearrangement joins TRBV10-2 to TRBJ1-1, with 9 bases identical to TRBD1. The V and J ends lost 6 bases and 4 bases, in that order; junction bases with no gene match: 0. There are 12 residues in the CDR3. Germline CDR1 WSHSY, CDR2 SAAADI. The CDR3 nucleotides read TGCGCCAGCAGGACAGGGGGCACTGAAGCTTTCTTT. Translating gives CASRTGGTEAFF.

V gene TRBV5-1 combines with J gene TRBJ2-4; 9 nucleotides agree with TRBD1. The germline gives CDR1 SGHRS, CDR2 YFSETQ. The CDR3 consists of 16 residues. V shed 4 bases, J shed 6 bases, and the junction held 11 bases outside the gene matches. CDR3 amino acids: CASSATGTGSPNIQYF. Written as DNA, the CDR3 is TGCGCCAGCAGCGCGACCGGGACAGGGAGCCCAAACATTCAGTACTTC.

This chain joins TRBV29-1 and TRBJ1-1, with D maybe TRBD1 (5 bases). Trimming shortened V by 4 bases and J by 3 bases, and 15 bases separated the two germline ends. The V gene's germline CDR1 is SQVTM and CDR2 ANQGSEA. The CDR3 extends over 14 amino acids. The CDR3 sequence is CSVAAGKYDTEAFF. In nucleotides, the CDR3 is TGCAGCGTTGCGGCAGGGAAATATGACACTGAAGCTTTCTTT.

This clone came up once. The chain employs TRBV2 and TRBJ1-1; D perhaps matches TRBD1 (5 bases). CDR1 is SNHLY, CDR2 FYNNEI, per germline. The V and J ends lost 6 bases and 1 base respectively, with 18 bases between them. This CDR3 region has 16 residues. Written as DNA, the CDR3 is TGTGCCAGCAGCAAGCAGCCAACAGGAGCGAACACTGAAGCTTTCTTT. It is translated as CASSKQPTGANTEAFF.

The chain is built from TRBV28 and TRBJ1-5, with D uncertain. The V gene lost 7 bases and the J gene lost 4 bases, with 11 bases spanning the gap. The germline V gene encodes CDR1 MDHEN and CDR2 SYDVKM. CDR3 length equals 13 residues. The CDR3 DNA is TGTGCCAGCACGCGGAGAGGGAATCAGCCCCAGCATTTT. Translated, it gives CASTRRGNQPQHF.

Here the CDR3 reads CASRMDRASPLHF. The CDR3 DNA is TGTGCCAGCAGGATGGACAGGGCCTCACCCCTCCACTTT. The chain carries TRBV6-5 and TRBJ1-6; TRBD1 aligns across 8 bases. V shed 6 bases and J 10 bases; nucleotides not matched to a gene: 5. Per the germline V gene, CDR1 is MNHEY and CDR2 is SVGAGI. This CDR3 contains 13 residues.

V is TRBV11-2 and J is TRBJ2-7; perhaps TRBD2 as D (6 bases). CDR1 is SGHAT and CDR2 is FQNNGV in the germline V gene. The V end was cut by 1 base, the J end by 6 bases, with 10 bases between. CDR3 length equals 13 residues. The CDR3 is CASSLGGVGEQYF. The DNA for the CDR3 is TGTGCCAGCAGCTTAGGCGGGGTGGGCGAGCAGTACTTC. The full variable domain, rest sourced from reference TRBV11-2 and TRBJ2-7, is EAGVAQSPRYKIIEKRQSVAFWCNPISGHATLYWYQQILGQGPKLLIQFQNNGVVDDSQLPKDRFSAERLKGVDSTLKIQPAKLEDSAVYLCASSLGGVGEQYFGPGTRLTVT.

The rearrangement joins TRBV6-2 or TRBV6-3 to TRBJ1-1, with D unresolved. CDR3 length: 12 amino acids. The ends were cut back, 2 bases at V and 3 bases at J, with 4 bases in the middle. Germline lookup yields CDR1 MNHEY and CDR2 SVGEGT. This chain's CDR3 is CASSYPDTEAFF. For the CDR3, the DNA is TGTGCCAGCAGTTACCCAGACACTGAAGCTTTCTTT.

In its sample, this clone was seen once. The V call is TRBV3-1 (or the pseudogene TRBV3-2), the J call TRBJ2-1, with D possibly being TRBD2 (6 bases). There are 14 residues in the CDR3. Trimming cost V 4 bases and J 3 bases, with 10 bases left between them. The germline V gene has CDR1 LGHDT and CDR2 YNNKEL (reference sequence). The CDR3 spells CASSLGLNYNEQFF. The CDR3 DNA reads TGTGCCAGCAGCCTTGGACTAAACTACAATGAGCAGTTCTTC.

V gene TRBV7-8 combines with J gene TRBJ1-1; D unclear. V dropped 3 bases and J dropped 1 base, with 9 bases sitting between them. The CDR3 is 14 residues long. CDR1 is SGHVS and CDR2 is FQNEAQ in the germline V gene. This CDR3 is CASSFGGPNTEAFF. As DNA, the CDR3 is TGTGCCAGCAGCTTCGGTGGGCCGAACACTGAAGCTTTCTTT.